This T cell receptor (beta chain) is from a study of blood T cells in healthy people across ages. Notes on the study in general: It was not possible, with unsorted PBMCs, to conclusively compare naive and antigen-experienced cells. More naive CD4+ cells and higher diversity were found in long-lived than in aged donors.

V was shortened by 3 bases and J by 1 base, with 4 bases between the two germline ends. The CDR3 length is 14 residues. CDR1 is LNHNV and CDR2 is YYDKDF in the germline V gene (reference sequence). This clonotype was counted a few times. Its cognate antigen is unknown. It was with a sample-barcoded 5' primer and a J-beta primer mix that a second PCR of roughly 7 to 12 cycles was run. One entry per CDR3 protein results from TCRdb running MiXCR on the 5' RACE reads. The repertoire holds fewer than 950,000 distinct CDR3 sequences, 50% to 65% seen once, with under 50% in the top ten. The authors drew 8 to 10 milliliters of peripheral blood from each donor.

The receptor was derived from a man older than 75 in good health. The chain couples TRBV15 to TRBJ2-6, with no clear D. Material: blood. DNA for the CDR3: TGTGCCACCAGCAGTCGATCTGGGGCCAACGTCCTGACTTTC. Amino acids: CATSSRSGANVLTF.